The 2 T cell receptor beta chains given below trace back to one sample, sequenced in a study of control samples from healthy donors and cancer patients. Profiling relied on immunoSEQ multiplex PCR, and the TCRdb table lists in-frame clones only, not all of them. Among about 150,000 clones listed, under 95% were seen once. The source material was blood. These receptors were collected from a man aged 18 to 29 in good health.

The chain couples TRBV28 to TRBJ2-1; D not resolved. The CDR3 is 12 amino acids. The germline V gene encodes CDR1 MDHEN and CDR2 SYDVKM. The V and J ends lost 3 bases and 8 bases respectively, with 8 bases between them. The CDR3 region is CASSFLPDEQFF. The CDR3 DNA reads TGTGCCAGCAGTTTTCTGCCTGATGAGCAGTTCTTC.

This chain connects TRBV28 to TRBJ2-3; D gene uncertain. The CDR3 sequence is 16 residues long. The V end lost 5 bases, the J end lost 0 bases, and 15 bases lay between the germline ends. The germline gives CDR1 MDHEN, CDR2 SYDVKM. CDR3 coding DNA: TGTGCCAGCAGTGGGGTCGATGGCGGAAGCACAGATACGCAGTATTTT. It yields the protein CASSGVDGGSTDTQYF.